These 7 T cell receptor beta chains were sequenced from one sample in a study of T cell responses to AZD1222 COVID-19 vaccine. Some clones are missing from TCRdb's copy, which holds only in-frame ones; the method was immunoSEQ multiplex PCR. The data contain more than 85,000 clones, 82% of them seen just once; the ten biggest clones take up around 5%. The material sequenced was peripheral blood, taken on day 0 of AZD1222 vaccination. These receptors all stem from an adult in good health.

This clone was counted once. V and J are TRBV11-1 and TRBJ1-2; no firm D call. The ends were cut back, 4 bases at V and 6 bases at J, with 18 bases in the middle. This CDR3 comprises 15 residues. Per the germline V gene, CDR1 is SGHAT and CDR2 is FQDESV (reference sequence). This chain's CDR3 is CASSSHPRLRDGYTF. In nucleotides, the CDR3 is TGTGCCAGCAGCTCACACCCTAGGCTTCGCGATGGCTACACCTTC.

This clone was seen only a few times. This chain joins TRBV23-1 and TRBJ1-2; D not certain. TRBV23-1 is designated an ORF whose function remains uncertain. Trimming removed 4 bases at V and 4 bases at J, with 13 bases between. This CDR3 contains 14 residues. The CDR3 DNA follows: TGCGCCAGCAGTCCGCCAGGTGGATCCTATGGCTACACCTTC. Translated, it gives CASSPPGGSYGYTF.

This sequence joins TRBV9 and TRBJ1-2, with 8 bases fitting TRBD1. The CDR3 is 16 residues long. The junction had 8 bases not matched to a gene; V was cut back by 4 bases and J by 0 bases. Per the germline V gene, CDR1 is SGDLS and CDR2 is YYNGEE. The CDR3 spells CASSPGQGQANYGYTF. The CDR3 nucleotides read TGTGCCAGCAGCCCCGGACAGGGTCAGGCTAACTATGGCTACACCTTC.

The V and J genes are TRBV15 and TRBJ1-1; D gene uncertain. This CDR3 contains 11 residues. Trimming left V 4 bases short and J 3 bases short, with 3 bases between. The V gene's germline CDR1 is LNHNV and CDR2 YYDKDF (reference sequence). CDR3 bases: TGTGCCACCAGCATACACACTGAAGCTTTCTTT. Protein: CATSIHTEAFF.

The chain recombines TRBV4-2 with TRBJ2-5; tentatively, D is TRBD1 (7 bases). Trimming took off 5 bases at V and 5 bases at J, with 21 bases between the two ends. Germline V CDR1 and CDR2: LGHNA, YNFKEQ. The CDR3 is made up of 16 amino acids. The CDR3 DNA is TGTGCCAGCAGCACTCATGGAACAGGGGAGGCGGAGACCCAGTACTTC. It encodes CASSTHGTGEAETQYF.

This chain uses TRBV5-1 with TRBJ1-5; no firm D call. The CDR3 is 14 residues long. Germline V gene lookup returns CDR1 SGHRS and CDR2 YFSETQ. The V end was cut by 0 bases, the J end by 11 bases, with 15 bases between. CDR3 nucleotide sequence: TGCGCCAGCAGCTTGGCTCCGGAAAGCGGGACCCAGCATTTT. This sequence encodes CASSLAPESGTQHF.

This clone was counted a few times. V gene TRBV7-9 combines with J gene TRBJ1-4, with no clear D. CDR3 length equals 14 residues. V was cut by 4 bases and J by 8 bases, with 14 bases left in between. Germline CDR1 SEHNR, CDR2 FQNEAQ (reference sequence). The DNA for the CDR3 is TGTGCCAGCAGCTACAGAGAGGAGGACGAAAAACTGTTTTTT. Amino acids: CASSYREEDEKLFF.